This T cell receptor (beta chain) stems from a study of control samples from healthy donors and cancer patients. Measured with immunoSEQ multiplex PCR; TCRdb has only the in-frame clones, and not every one. The sample includes roughly 120,000 clones, about 86% seen only once; the top ten take 9.5% to 13%. The length of the CDR3 is 14 residues. Per germline, CDR1 SEHNR and CDR2 FQNEAQ (reference sequence). V shed 0 bases and J shed 3 bases, with 8 bases lying between them. The gene calls are TRBV7-9 and TRBJ1-1; D unclear. The clonotype was recovered from a man aged 25 to 45 in good health. Input material: blood. CDR3 sequence reads: CASSLAYGYTEAFF. As DNA, the CDR3 is TGTGCCAGCAGCTTAGCGTACGGGTACACTGAAGCTTTCTTT. The variable domain in full, with the rest retrieved from reference TRBV7-9 and TRBJ1-1, is DTGVSQNPRHKITKRGQNVTFRCDPISEHNRLYWYRQTLGQGPEFLTYFQNEAQLEKSRLLSDRFSAERPKGSFSTLEIQRTEQGDSAMYLCASSLAYGYTEAFFGQGTRLTVV.